Detailed here is one TCR beta chain. Its antigen remains unidentified. This same CDR3 is encoded by further DNA sequences in the sample. Libraries were prepared by immunoSEQ multiplex PCR; TCRdb keeps only in-frame clonotypes and omits some of them. This repertoire shows around 140,000 clones, 90% found once; its top ten account for about 1.1%. At cycle 4 day 1, cycle 7 day 1, and baseline, blood was sampled. The CDR3 contains 14 residues. After removal of 3 bases from V and 3 bases from J, the junction contained 5 bases not matched to a gene. The germline V gene encodes CDR1 SGHAT and CDR2 FQNNGV. The data were obtained in a study of OX40 agonist ivuxolimab in advanced cancers. Study-level background: Earlier treatment with anti-PD-1, anti-PD-L1 or anti-CTLA-4 was permitted, and about 40% had received some. Whole-study findings and limits: On average, CD8+ T cells showed a greater number of expanded clones than CD4+. Both blood CD4+ and CD8+ T cells showed clonal growth by week 6 at 0.1 to 3.0 mg/kg.

The source material was CD4+ or CD8+ T cells sorted from blood, sampled in a trial of the OX40 agonist ivuxolimab. The clonotype was recovered from an adult with an advanced solid tumor such as melanoma, head and neck, liver or kidney cancer. The chain is built from TRBV11-2 and TRBJ2-7; 7 nucleotides match TRBD2. CDR3 sequence (DNA): TGTGCCAGCAGCTTCACGGGAGGAGGCTACGAGCAGTACTTC. Translated, it gives CASSFTGGGYEQYF. The whole variable domain, remainder taken from reference TRBV11-2 and TRBJ2-7, is EAGVAQSPRYKIIEKRQSVAFWCNPISGHATLYWYQQILGQGPKLLIQFQNNGVVDDSQLPKDRFSAERLKGVDSTLKIQPAKLEDSAVYLCASSFTGGGYEQYFGPGTRLTVT.